The 20 T cell receptor beta chains below come from one sample, sequenced in a study of blood T cell repertoires in COVID-19. TCRdb's copy holds only in-frame clones and misses some; the assay was immunoSEQ multiplex PCR. The sample includes over 450,000 clones, around 90% of them seen just once. The specimen sequenced was peripheral blood. These receptors came from a woman aged 45-60 years with COVID-19, enrolled during active disease.

The rearrangement uses TRBV28 and TRBJ2-3, with TRBD1 matching 10 bases. The ends lost 3 bases at V and 5 bases at J; junction bases unmatched: 5. In germline, CDR1 is MDHEN, CDR2 SYDVKM. The CDR3 extends over 15 amino acids. CDR3 loop: CASSFDRGLVDTQYF. The CDR3 DNA is TGTGCCAGCAGTTTCGACAGGGGGCTGGTAGATACGCAGTATTTT.

The gene calls are TRBV9 and TRBJ2-6, with D perhaps matching TRBD1 (6 bases). Trimming removed 3 bases at V and 4 bases at J, with 8 bases between. The CDR3 is 14 amino acids. CDR1 is SGDLS, CDR2 YYNGEE, per germline. The CDR3, as DNA: TGTGCCAGCAGCGACAGGGACGGGGCCAACGTCCTGACTTTC. It translates to CASSDRDGANVLTF.

The chain combines TRBV9 with TRBJ2-1, with D possibly TRBD1 on 6 matching bases. CDR3 length: 18 amino acids. Germline V CDR1 and CDR2: SGDLS, YYNGEE. Trimming took 4 bases from V and 0 from J, leaving 20 bases between them. CDR3 coding DNA: TGTGCCAGCAGCCTACGATCGGACAGCCACCCCTCCTACAATGAGCAGTTCTTC. It yields the protein CASSLRSDSHPSYNEQFF.

Concerning this clone itself: A junction end diverges from the germline sequence, so it may reflect a read error. The gene calls are TRBV5-5 and TRBJ1-3; D perhaps matches TRBD1 (5 bases). The germline V gene encodes CDR1 SGHKS and CDR2 YYEKEE (reference sequence). The length of the CDR3 is 15 residues. The CDR3 DNA reads TGTGCCAGCAGCTTGGGACAGACCTCTGTAAACACCATATATTTT. This translates into CASSLGQTSVNTIYF.

V is TRBV5-4 and J is TRBJ1-2; D is possibly TRBD1 (5 bases). Trimming stripped 2 bases from V and 8 bases from J, with 13 bases between. The CDR3 sequence is 13 residues long. Germline loops: CDR1 SGHNT, CDR2 YYREEE (reference sequence). The CDR3 sequence: CASSLVQAGGYTF. The CDR3 DNA is TGTGCCAGCAGCTTAGTACAGGCGGGGGGCTACACCTTC.

This rearrangement joins TRBV3-1 (or the pseudogene TRBV3-2) to TRBJ2-1; perhaps TRBD2 as D (5 bases). Germline CDR1 LGHDT, CDR2 YNNKEL (reference sequence). Trimming pared 0 bases from V and 9 bases from J, leaving 18 bases between. The CDR3 is 16 residues long. The CDR3 sequence: CASSQEGRGGRGEQFF. CDR3 sequence (DNA): TGTGCCAGCAGCCAAGAGGGTAGAGGCGGACGGGGTGAGCAGTTCTTC.

The chain combines TRBV5-1 with TRBJ1-1; no reliable D call. This CDR3 has 13 amino acids. With 4 bases removed from V and 1 base from J, the gap between germline ends came to 8 bases. CDR1 and CDR2 (germline): SGHRS, YFSETQ. The CDR3 DNA reads as TGCGCCAGCAGCACCTCTAAGAACACTGAAGCTTTCTTT. Protein sequence: CASSTSKNTEAFF.

This chain joins TRBV4-1 and TRBJ2-6; 7 bases fit TRBD2. CDR3 length equals 20 residues. Germline trimming cut 4 bases from V and 2 bases from J; bases unmatched to any gene: 17. Looked up from germline, CDR1 is MGHRA and CDR2 is YSYEKL. DNA of the CDR3: TGCGCCAGCAGCCGGAGGGCCCCACCAGAGGGAGGGGCTGGGGCCAACGTCCTGACTTTC. It specifies CASSRRAPPEGGAGANVLTF.

The rearrangement links TRBV5-1 to TRBJ1-6; the D gene is possibly TRBD1 (5 bases). Germline V CDR1 and CDR2: SGHRS, YFSETQ. Trimming pared 0 bases from V and 9 bases from J, leaving 13 bases between. The CDR3 length is 15 residues. CDR3 coding DNA: TGCGCCAGCAGCTTGGATGCAGGGAAAGGTTCACCCCTCCACTTT. Protein: CASSLDAGKGSPLHF.

The chain joins TRBV3-1 (or the pseudogene TRBV3-2) to TRBJ1-6; 8 bases map to TRBD1. The V segment lost 0 bases and the J segment 6 bases; nucleotides outside the gene matches: 1. The germline V gene has CDR1 LGHDT and CDR2 YNNKEL (reference sequence). This CDR3 spans 15 amino acids. DNA for the CDR3: TGTGCCAGCAGCCAAGACAGGGGGCCTAATTCACCCCTCCACTTT. It translates to CASSQDRGPNSPLHF.

On this clone itself: The junction does not match germline at one end; this may be a read error. The chain has TRBV2 and TRBJ1-5; TRBD1 matches 7 bases. CDR1 is SNHLY and CDR2 is FYNNEI in the germline V gene. This CDR3 is 15 amino acids long. In DNA form, the CDR3 reads TGTGCCAGCGGTGAAGAGGGACAGCAGTTTCAGCCCCAGCATTTT. Amino acid sequence: CASGEEGQQFQPQHF.

This clone appeared once. The V and J genes are TRBV6-1 and TRBJ2-5, with D possibly being TRBD2 (6 bases). CDR3 length: 16 amino acids. Germline values: CDR1 MNHNS, CDR2 SASEGT. The V end lost 1 base, the J end lost 5 bases, and 17 bases lay between the germline ends. This chain's CDR3 is CASSEGGSGVQETQYF. The CDR3 DNA is TGTGCCAGCAGTGAAGGGGGGTCGGGGGTCCAGGAGACCCAGTACTTC.

The rearrangement links TRBV7-2 to TRBJ2-1; D not certain. The germline V gene encodes CDR1 SGHTA and CDR2 FQGNSA. The length of the CDR3 is 12 residues. With 4 bases removed from V and 4 bases from J, the gap between germline ends came to 5 bases. CDR3 loop: CASSSVYNEQFF. CDR3 bases: TGTGCCAGCAGCTCAGTATACAATGAGCAGTTCTTC. The variable domain in full, completed from reference TRBV7-2 and TRBJ2-1, reads GAGVSQSPSNKVTEKGKDVELRCDPISGHTALYWYRQSLGQGLEFLIYFQGNSAPDKSGLPSDRFSAERTGGSVSTLTIQRTQQEDSAVYLCASSSVYNEQFFGPGTRLTVL.

In this sample, this clone turned up once. This chain joins TRBV12-3 or TRBV12-4 and TRBJ2-5; 7 nucleotides match TRBD2. CDR3 length: 13 amino acids. J gave up 1 base and V 7 bases, and 3 bases lay outside the gene matches. The CDR3 is CASTGGLQETQYF. The CDR3 DNA reads TGTGCCAGCACGGGGGGACTCCAAGAGACCCAGTACTTC.

This chain joins TRBV5-1 and TRBJ2-3; 12 bases align to TRBD2. CDR3 size: 15 residues. Germline V gene lookup returns CDR1 SGHRS and CDR2 YFSETQ. Germline trimming cut 4 bases from V and 4 bases from J; bases unmatched to any gene: 4. The CDR3 coding sequence is TGCGCCAGCAGCCGGACTAGCGGGGTCCCAGATACGCAGTATTTT. It translates to CASSRTSGVPDTQYF.

The chain combines TRBV4-2 with TRBJ1-2, with D hard to call. Per germline, CDR1 LGHNA and CDR2 YNFKEQ. Trimming removed 0 bases at V and 8 bases at J, with 13 bases between. CDR3 size: 14 residues. The CDR3 loop reads CASSQEWEGSGYTF. As DNA, the CDR3 is TGTGCCAGCAGCCAAGAGTGGGAGGGTTCAGGCTACACCTTC.

J is TRBJ2-1 and V is TRBV11-3, with D perhaps TRBD1 (5 bases). The germline gives CDR1 SGHNT, CDR2 YENEEA. Deletions cut 5 bases from V and 2 bases from J, with 13 bases between. The CDR3 length is 15 residues. The CDR3 sequence is CASSPLGAAYNEQFF. Here the CDR3 DNA reads TGTGCCAGCAGCCCTCTTGGGGCCGCCTACAATGAGCAGTTCTTC. Full variable domain (rest looked up from reference TRBV11-3 and TRBJ2-1): EAGVVQSPRYKIIEKKQPVAFWCNPISGHNTLYWYLQNLGQGPELLIRYENEEAVDDSQLPKDRFSAERLKGVDSTLKIQPAELGDSAVYLCASSPLGAAYNEQFFGPGTRLTVL.

The CDR3 DNA reads TGTGCCAGTAGTGAAGGGGGTACGCGGACTGAAGCTTTCTTT. Its protein product is CASSEGGTRTEAFF. The V call is TRBV19, the J call TRBJ1-1, with D possibly TRBD1 on 6 matching bases. The V gene's germline CDR1 is LNHDA and CDR2 SQIVND (reference sequence). The CDR3 sequence is 14 residues long. With 5 bases removed from V and 5 bases from J, the gap between germline ends came to 15 bases.

The chain recombines TRBV14 with TRBJ2-5; D might be TRBD1 (6 bases). V gave up 1 base and J gave up 3 bases, with 15 bases separating them. Germline assignment: CDR1 SGHDN and CDR2 FVKESK. The CDR3 spans 16 residues. The CDR3 reads CASSQGGRTLEETQYF. Written as DNA, the CDR3 is TGTGCCAGCAGCCAAGGGGGGCGGACACTTGAAGAGACCCAGTACTTC.

J is TRBJ2-7 and V is TRBV7-9; 8 nucleotides line up with TRBD2. Germline V gives CDR1 SEHNR, CDR2 FQNEAQ (reference sequence). This CDR3 has 16 amino acids. The V segment lost 4 bases and the J segment 3 bases; nucleotides outside the gene matches: 11. In DNA form, the CDR3 reads TGTGCCAGCAGCTCTACGGGGGGGGCCCACCTCTACGAGCAGTACTTC. Its protein is CASSSTGGAHLYEQYF.